The 23 T cell receptor beta chains listed next were all sequenced from one sample in a study of T cells in Graves' hyperthyroidism and ophthalmopathy. TCR beta CDR3 sequences were amplified from RNA transcripts. First-round RT-PCR targeting the TCR CDR3 was performed with the HTBI primer set. Via MiXCR, TCRdb re-called the multiplex PCR reads, giving one row per CDR3 protein. The profile shows a few hundred thousand distinct CDR3 sequences, roughly 13% of them singletons. Sequenced: blood. These TCRs come from a woman aged 18 to 35 with Graves' hyperthyroidism.

The table lists this clonotype with many counts. The V call is TRBV10-3, the J call TRBJ1-1; TRBD1 might be the D (5 bases). This CDR3 comprises 16 residues. V lost 3 bases to trimming and J lost 1 base, with 15 bases between them. Looked up from germline, CDR1 is ENHRY and CDR2 is SYGVKD. CDR3 in amino acids: CAISDQLHGGNTEAFF. The CDR3 DNA sequence: TGTGCCATCAGTGATCAGCTACACGGGGGGAACACTGAAGCTTTCTTT.

Notes on this clonotype: A much larger clone differs by one base, so this may be a read error. V gene TRBV13 combines with J gene TRBJ1-1; D gene unclear. This CDR3 spans 12 amino acids. V was pared by 5 bases and J by 4 bases, with 8 bases between. The V gene's germline CDR1 is PRHDT and CDR2 FYEKMQ (reference sequence). CDR3 DNA: TGTGCCAGCAGCAGTTGGATCACTGAAGCTTTCTTT. Protein product: CASSSWITEAFF.

This clonotype was detected ten times or more. V and J are TRBV28 and TRBJ1-2, with 7 bases identical to TRBD1. Per the germline V gene, CDR1 is MDHEN and CDR2 is SYDVKM. CDR3 length: 16 residues. The junction had 10 bases not matched to a gene; V was cut back by 3 bases and J by 3 bases. CDR3 loop: CASSFQTGWVDYGYTF. In nucleotides, the CDR3 is TGTGCCAGCAGTTTCCAGACAGGGTGGGTCGACTATGGCTACACCTTC.

V gene TRBV7-2 combines with J gene TRBJ2-7; D possibly uses TRBD1 or TRBD2 (6 bases each). Trimming took off 6 bases at V and 7 bases at J, with 16 bases between the two ends. The CDR3 covers 13 residues. CDR1 and CDR2 (germline): SGHTA, FQGNSA. As DNA, the CDR3 is TGTGCCAGCAGGGAACCAGGGGCGGGAGAGCAGTACTTC. Protein product: CASREPGAGEQYF.

The sample holds many counts of this clonotype. This chain links TRBV9 with TRBJ1-2; no clear D. The CDR3 covers 15 residues. The germline gives CDR1 SGDLS, CDR2 YYNGEE. V was clipped by 3 bases and J by 1 base, with 13 bases between them. The CDR3 sequence is CASSAGPDYNYGYTF. CDR3 in DNA: TGTGCCAGCAGCGCCGGACCGGACTATAACTATGGCTACACCTTC.

In this sample, this clonotype turned up a few times. The chain is built from TRBV5-1 and TRBJ2-5, with 9 bases that match TRBD1. Per the germline V gene, CDR1 is SGHRS and CDR2 is YFSETQ. The CDR3 extends over 14 amino acids. V was pared by 1 base and J by 6 bases, with 4 bases of the junction left unmatched. CDR3 in amino acids: CASSLLQGAKTQYF. CDR3 nucleotides: TGCGCCAGCAGCTTGTTACAGGGGGCAAAGACCCAGTACTTC. The whole variable domain, remainder taken from reference TRBV5-1 and TRBJ2-5, is KAGVTQTPRYLIKTRGQQVTLSCSPISGHRSVSWYQQTPGQGLQFLFEYFSETQRNKGNFPGRFSGRQFSNSRSEMNVSTLELGDSALYLCASSLLQGAKTQYFGPGTRLLVL.

V is TRBV28 and J is TRBJ1-1; tentatively, D is TRBD1 (5 bases). This CDR3 is 12 amino acids long. Trimming left V 8 bases short and J 6 bases short, with 13 bases between. CDR1 is MDHEN, CDR2 SYDVKM, per germline. The CDR3 DNA sequence: TGTGCCAGCGGGGGGGAGGGTCCTGAAGCTTTCTTT. Amino acids: CASGGEGPEAFF.

This clonotype showed up just a few times. The gene calls are TRBV7-9 and TRBJ1-3; D gene uncertain. CDR1 SEHNR and CDR2 FQNEAQ come from the germline V gene (reference sequence). The germline V and J ends were trimmed by 1 base and 7 bases, with 17 bases remaining between them. The CDR3 consists of 16 residues. The CDR3, as DNA: TGTGCCAGCAGCTTAGGGCGGCCGGGAGTTTCGAACACCATATATTTT. Protein sequence: CASSLGRPGVSNTIYF.

This clonotype was seen more than once but under ten times. This chain joins TRBV15 and TRBJ1-2; TRBD1 might be the D (5 bases). In germline, CDR1 is LNHNV, CDR2 YYDKDF (reference sequence). Trimming shortened V by 4 bases and J by 2 bases, and 8 bases separated the two germline ends. The CDR3 is made up of 13 amino acids. CDR3 sequence (DNA): TGTGCCACCAGCACCAGGGAGAACTATGGCTACACCTTC. Translating gives CATSTRENYGYTF.

The table lists this clonotype with many counts. The genes are TRBV12-3 or TRBV12-4 and TRBJ1-1; unclear D gene. Deletions cut 3 bases from V and 5 bases from J, with 10 bases between. The CDR3 runs 13 residues. The CDR3 DNA reads as TGTGCCAGCAGTTTCCGTTTGGGTACTGAAGCTTTCTTT. This encodes CASSFRLGTEAFF.

J is TRBJ2-1 and V is TRBV6-1; 11 bases fit TRBD2. Germline V gene data show CDR1 as MNHNS and CDR2 as SASEGT. This CDR3 contains 17 residues. Trimming cost V 5 bases and J 10 bases; bases outside gene matches: 16. The CDR3 DNA sequence: TGTGCCAGCAGTACCCTACGTCTTAGCGGGGGGGCGGAGGAGCAGTTCTTC. Protein sequence: CASSTLRLSGGAEEQFF.

A remark on this clonotype: The germline gene is not matched at one end of the junction; a read error may be the cause. The chain uses TRBV6-9 and TRBJ1-2; D possibly corresponds to TRBD1 (5 bases). The CDR3 is made up of 13 amino acids. The germline V gene has CDR1 MNHGY and CDR2 SVAAGI. The CDR3 DNA sequence: TGTGCCAGCAGTTCCCCCGGGACTCCTGGCGACACCTTC. It yields the protein CASSSPGTPGDTF.

This clonotype came up many times. The chain is built from TRBV3-1 and TRBJ1-1; no clear D. The V end was cut by 2 bases, the J end by 0 bases, with 10 bases between. The CDR3 totals 15 residues. CDR1 LGHDT and CDR2 YNNKEL come from the germline V gene (reference sequence). The DNA for the CDR3 is TGTGCCAGCAGCCAAACTTTGGCTCTGAACACTGAAGCTTTCTTT. Its protein is CASSQTLALNTEAFF.

In its sample, this clonotype was seen many times. The chain has TRBV28 and TRBJ1-1, with 7 nucleotides matching TRBD1. The germline V gene encodes CDR1 MDHEN and CDR2 SYDVKM. The CDR3 covers 15 residues. After removal of 5 bases from V and 1 base from J, the junction contained 7 bases not matched to a gene. Here the CDR3 DNA reads TGTGCCAGCAGTCACGCCGGGACAGCGAACACTGAAGCTTTCTTT. It encodes CASSHAGTANTEAFF. The whole variable domain, remainder taken from reference TRBV28 and TRBJ1-1, is DVKVTQSSRYLVKRTGEKVFLECVQDMDHENMFWYRQDPGLGLRLIYFSYDVKMKEKGDIPEGYSVSREKKERFSLILESASTNQTSMYLCASSHAGTANTEAFFGQGTRLTVV.

This clonotype was found a few times. The V and J genes are TRBV15 and TRBJ2-7; tentatively, D is TRBD1 (6 bases). Germline CDR1 and CDR2: LNHNV and YYDKDF (reference sequence). Trimming left V 3 bases short and J 3 bases short, with 15 bases between. The CDR3 is 15 residues long. CDR3: CATSRSRDKRYEQYF. DNA for the CDR3: TGTGCCACCAGCAGGTCCCGGGACAAGCGCTACGAGCAGTACTTC.

In this sample, this clonotype turned up a few times. V is TRBV18 and J is TRBJ2-5, with TRBD1 identical over 7 bases. CDR3 length equals 15 residues. Germline values: CDR1 KGHSH, CDR2 LQKENI. The V and J ends lost 3 bases and 2 bases, in that order; junction bases with no gene match: 6. Here the CDR3 reads CASSPAGGSQETQYF. The CDR3 nucleotides read TGTGCCAGCTCACCGGCAGGGGGTAGTCAAGAGACCCAGTACTTC. Supplemented by reference TRBV18 and TRBJ2-5, the full variable domain reads NAGVMQNPRHLVRRRGQEARLRCSPMKGHSHVYWYRQLPEEGLKFMVYLQKENIIDESGMPKERFSAEFPKEGPSILRIQQVVRGDSAAYFCASSPAGGSQETQYFGPGTRLLVL.

The genes are TRBV25-1 and TRBJ2-7, with 7 bases identical to TRBD1. Germline values: CDR1 MGHDK, CDR2 SYGVNS. The V segment lost 2 bases and the J segment 7 bases; nucleotides outside the gene matches: 8. This CDR3 has 14 residues. The CDR3 region has the DNA TGTGCCAGCAGTGAAATAGGGGGACAGAGAGAGCAGTACTTC. It translates to CASSEIGGQREQYF.

This clonotype appeared many times. The J gene is TRBJ2-5, the V gene TRBV6-6; either TRBD1 or TRBD2 may fit D (5 bases each). This CDR3 has 15 residues. Between the trimmed V and J ends, which lost 2 bases and 4 bases, there was a span of 14 bases. Germline loops: CDR1 MNHNY, CDR2 SVGAGI (reference sequence). CDR3 loop: CASSYGGVNGETQYF. Written as DNA, the CDR3 is TGTGCCAGCAGTTACGGGGGTGTAAATGGAGAGACCCAGTACTTC.

This clonotype was observed once. This chain links TRBV6-1 with TRBJ2-1; tentatively, D is TRBD2 (5 bases). CDR1 MNHNS and CDR2 SASEGT come from the germline V gene. This CDR3 region has 16 residues. V lost 2 bases to trimming and J lost 8 bases, with 19 bases between them. The CDR3 DNA sequence: TGTGCCAGCAGTGAATGGCCACGGGGAAAATTATATGAGCAGTTCTTC. It codes for CASSEWPRGKLYEQFF.

In this sample, this clonotype turned up many times. The V gene is TRBV6-1, the J gene TRBJ2-7; 7 nucleotides align to TRBD2. Per the germline V gene, CDR1 is MNHNS and CDR2 is SASEGT. V was pared by 5 bases and J by 0 bases, with 4 bases of the junction left unmatched. This CDR3 contains 14 residues. The DNA of the CDR3 is TGTGCCAGCAGTATGGGAGGGAACTCCTACGAGCAGTACTTC. Residues: CASSMGGNSYEQYF.

This clonotype showed up many times. V is TRBV20-1 and J is TRBJ2-5; D uncertain. Trimming took off 6 bases at V and 5 bases at J, with 13 bases between the two ends. Germline-derived CDR1 and CDR2 are DFQATT and SNEGSKA (reference sequence). The length of the CDR3 is 12 residues. Written as DNA, the CDR3 is TGCAGTGCAGAGAACCAGAGGGAGACCCAGTACTTC. It encodes CSAENQRETQYF.

This chain uses TRBV5-6 with TRBJ2-1, with 11 bases fitting TRBD2. Germline CDR1 is SGHDT and CDR2 is YYEEEE. This CDR3 has 17 amino acids. V lost 3 bases to trimming and J lost 4 bases; unmatched junction nucleotides: 9. CDR3 coding DNA: TGTGCCAGCAGCTCCCCCCTTGGGACTAGCGGATACAATGAGCAGTTCTTC. Its protein is CASSSPLGTSGYNEQFF.

This clonotype was recorded many times. The V call is TRBV28, the J call TRBJ1-1; D is unresolved. Per the germline V gene, CDR1 is MDHEN and CDR2 is SYDVKM. The CDR3 length is 13 residues. The V end was cut by 4 bases, the J end by 5 bases, with 11 bases between. Here the CDR3 reads CASSWASRTEAFF. For the CDR3, the DNA is TGTGCCAGCAGTTGGGCGTCACGTACTGAAGCTTTCTTT.